The present TCR beta chain was sequenced within a study of blood T cell repertoires in COVID-19 (TCRdb year 2020). About the study as a whole: Samples from collaborators originated in the United States, Italy and Spain and spanned both the acute and convalescent phases of COVID-19. The prospective study material was composed of cDNA or gDNA derived from T cells, B-cell-depleted T cells, or PBMCs. Subjects who had been exposed to COVID-19, were actively infected with it, or had recovered from it provided the deeply sampled blood TCRbeta repertoires that made up the dataset. A freely available public database, intended as a resource for researchers studying the immune response to SARS-CoV-2, is where the repertoires were released. The samples were drawn from the first 160 participants of the ongoing ImmuneRACE study and from over a thousand subjects provided by 6 global collaborators. A de-identified subject ID, COVID-19 status, age in years and sex were almost always included in the sample metadata. Where available, HLA class I and class II types were obtained from metadata supplied by the sample provider rather than from assay-based typing. General conclusions and limits of the study: How much clinical and demographic metadata was included differed by source and by participant, and the metadata was provided uncurated.

TCRbeta CDR3 regions were amplified from genomic DNA by means of the immunoSEQ Assay, a bias-controlled multiplex PCR. The study's processing was this. Nucleated cell counts per sample were estimated from amplification of reference gene primers within the assay. To quantify the absolute abundance of each unique TCRbeta CDR3 rearrangement, sequence reads were collapsed and filtered. For each sample, productive Simpson clonality was calculated as the square root of Simpson's diversity index across productive rearrangements. TCRdb's version of the immuneACCESS table is confined to in-frame rearrangements and falls short of the full clone set. An unresolved V gene accounts for under half of the shortfall where checked; the remainder is of unknown origin. V and J calls and clone size come straight from that table; D and trimming were deduced from the DNA. This sample has roughly 140,000 clones in its table, and 88% of those were observed once. Together, the top ten hold about 2.4% of the sample.

Only one count was recorded for this clone. Its antigen is not yet known. Base qualities were left out, and no much larger clone turns up one base away. Relative to germline, V is 1 base shorter and J is 5 bases shorter, with 17 bases between their ends. As encoded in the germline V gene (reference sequence), CDR1 is SEHNR while CDR2 is FQNEAQ. From cysteine to phenylalanine, the CDR3 is 16 amino acids long. Only CDR3 DNA is held: 48 bases, read in frame from base 1. The collaborating institutions used their own protocols to collect whole blood in K2EDTA tubes. Collaborator samples were shipped for TCRbeta analysis as frozen whole blood, isolated PBMCs, or DNA extracted from either sample type.

The sequence came from a woman between 65 and 79 years old with acute or convalescent COVID-19. Rearrangement joined TRBV7-9 to TRBJ1-1, and possibly TRBD1, on 5 matching bases. Specimen: peripheral blood. CDR3 loop: CASSLGPRAGETEAFF. At the DNA level, the sequence is TGTGCCAGCAGCTTAGGCCCCAGAGCGGGGGAGACTGAAGCTTTCTTT.